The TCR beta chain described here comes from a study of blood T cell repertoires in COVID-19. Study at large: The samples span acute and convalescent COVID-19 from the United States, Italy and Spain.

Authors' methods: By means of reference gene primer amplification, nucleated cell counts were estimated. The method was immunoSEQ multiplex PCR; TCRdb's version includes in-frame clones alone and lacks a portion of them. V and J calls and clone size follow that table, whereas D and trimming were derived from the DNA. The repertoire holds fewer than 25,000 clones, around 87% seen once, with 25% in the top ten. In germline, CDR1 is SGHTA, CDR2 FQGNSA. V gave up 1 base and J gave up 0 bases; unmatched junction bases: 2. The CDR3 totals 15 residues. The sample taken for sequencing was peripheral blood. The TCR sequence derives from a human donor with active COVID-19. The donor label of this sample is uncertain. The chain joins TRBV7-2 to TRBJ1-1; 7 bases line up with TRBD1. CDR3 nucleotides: TGTGCCAGCAGCTTAGAGGGACAGCTGAACACTGAAGCTTTCTTT. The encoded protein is CASSLEGQLNTEAFF.